Listed below are T cell receptor beta chains from one sample, sequenced in a study of cytomegalovirus exposure and HLA in healthy donors. Profiled with immunoSEQ multiplex PCR; TCRdb holds only in-frame clones, not every one. This sample has over 200,000 clones, with 75% to 90% found just once. Sequencing used PBMCs. All receptors come from a woman between 25 and 40 years old in good health and CMV-seropositive. Each CDR3 is given with its conserved first and last residue. The D gene is left open where the match is weak. A clone size is listed for some rows: how often the clone was seen (once, few, many), or a class if it is expanded.

clone_size j_call v_call d_call cdr3_nt cdr3_aa
once TRBJ2-3 TRBV5-6 - TGTGCCAGCAGCTTGGTAGAGGATACGCAGTATTTT CASSLVEDTQYF
- TRBJ2-3 TRBV30 TRBD2 TGTGCCTGGAGTGATCTAGCGGATAGCACAGATACGCAGTATTTT CAWSDLADSTDTQYF
- TRBJ2-1 TRBV29-1 - TGCAGCGTTGATTATCAGGGAGGCTCCTACAATGAGCAGTTCTTC CSVDYQGGSYNEQFF
- TRBJ1-1 TRBV5-6 - TGTGCCAGCAGCCTAACCCTTACGGGAAACACTGAAGCTTTCTTT CASSLTLTGNTEAFF
- TRBJ2-3 TRBV4-1 - TGCGCCAGCAGCCGCTTAGACTCCATACTCACAGATACGCAGTATTTT CASSRLDSILTDTQYF
- TRBJ2-7 TRBV9 - TGTGCCAGCAGCGTAGGAAGTCACTACGAGCAGTACTTC CASSVGSHYEQYF
- TRBJ2-3 TRBV28 - TGTGCCAGCAGAACCTCGAGGTCGGGGGCTATCACAGATACGCAGTATTTT CASRTSRSGAITDTQYF
- TRBJ1-3 TRBV29-1 TRBD1 TGCAGCGCCCAGCCGACAGGGCTTTCTGGAAACACCATATATTTT CSAQPTGLSGNTIYF
- TRBJ1-2 TRBV15 - TGTGCCACCAGCAGGGTCCAAGACAGCAATGGCTACACCTTC CATSRVQDSNGYTF
- TRBJ1-1 TRBV20-1 TRBD1 TGCAGTGGTACGACAGGGTCTGAAGCTTTCTTT CSGTTGSEAFF
- TRBJ2-1 TRBV5-1 - TGCGCCAGCAGCCCAGCGTGGAGCTCCTACAATGAGCAGTTCTTC CASSPAWSSYNEQFF
- TRBJ2-5 TRBV7-9 TRBD1 TGTGCCAGCAGCCAGACAGGGGCGGGAGAGACCCAGTACTTC CASSQTGAGETQYF
- TRBJ2-1 TRBV29-1 - TGCAGCGTACCGGGACAAGCCAGAATAAATGAGCAGTTCTTC CSVPGQARINEQFF
- TRBJ2-3 TRBV5-1 TRBD2 TGCGCCAGCAGCTTTAGCGGGAATTTGGCAGATACGCAGTATTTT CASSFSGNLADTQYF
- TRBJ2-3 TRBV5-1 - TGCGCCAGCAGAGGCAGAGATCCAGATACGCAGTATTTT CASRGRDPDTQYF
once TRBJ2-7 TRBV28 - TGTGCCAGCTCCACGGCTTGGGGGGAGCAGTACTTC CASSTAWGEQYF
- TRBJ2-6 TRBV28 TRBD1 TGTGCCAGCACCTCTCCCGGGACAGGTACCTTCTCTGGGGCCAACGTCCTGACTTTC CASTSPGTGTFSGANVLTF
- TRBJ2-1 TRBV7-8 - TGTGCCAGCAGCCCGACGGAGCGACGGTCCCTCAATGAGCAGTTCTTC CASSPTERRSLNEQFF
- TRBJ2-1 TRBV19 - TGTGCCAGTACACGGACAGGGAGGGTCAATGAGCAGTTCTTC CASTRTGRVNEQFF
- TRBJ1-5 TRBV11-2 TRBD1 TGTGCCAGCAGCCCAGGGGGTTATCAGCCCCAGCATTTT CASSPGGYQPQHF
once TRBJ1-1 TRBV30 TRBD1 TGTGCCTGGAGTCAAGCGACAGGGGGAAACACTGAAGCTTTCTTT CAWSQATGGNTEAFF
once TRBJ2-5 TRBV6-1 TRBD1 TGTGCCAGCAGTGGGGACAGGGTTTTAGAGACCCAGTACTTC CASSGDRVLETQYF
- TRBJ2-2 TRBV5-1 TRBD2 TGCGCCAGCAGGACTAGCGGGAGTAGCGCCGGGGAGCTGTTTTTT CASRTSGSSAGELFF
- TRBJ2-1 TRBV29-1 TRBD1 TGCAGCGTTGACCGGCAGGGACAGGGTGAGCAGTTCTTC CSVDRQGQGEQFF
- TRBJ2-2 TRBV7-8 - TGTGCCAGCAGCCGTCATGGCGGGGAGCTGTTTTTT CASSRHGGELFF
- TRBJ2-7 TRBV30 TRBD1 TGTGCCTCTAAGGACAGGGGGCCCTACGAGCAGTACTTC CASKDRGPYEQYF
- TRBJ1-5 TRBV2 - TGTGCCAGCAGTCGACAGGTCAATCAGCCCCAGCATTTT CASSRQVNQPQHF
- TRBJ1-2 TRBV29-1 - TGCAGCGTTGACAGGGGCTATGGCTACACCTTC CSVDRGYGYTF
- TRBJ2-1 TRBV20-1 - TGCAGTGCTAGCGGATACAATGAGCAGTTCTTC CSASGYNEQFF
- TRBJ2-7 TRBV6-6 - TGTGCCTCACGGACTGATTACGAGCAGTACTTC CASRTDYEQYF
- TRBJ1-2 TRBV25-1 TRBD1 TGTGCCAGCAGTGCCTTGGACAGGGTACGATTGGTCTACACCTTC CASSALDRVRLVYTF
- TRBJ1-1 TRBV6-5 - TGTGCCAGCACCTCAGACAGGAGCCAGAACACTGAAGCTTTCTTT CASTSDRSQNTEAFF
- TRBJ2-7 TRBV15 - TGTGCCACCAGCAGAGATCGGGCAGAGTCCTACGAGCAGTACTTC CATSRDRAESYEQYF
- TRBJ2-7 TRBV5-1 - TGCGCCAGCCGGGACAACTACGAGCAGTACTTC CASRDNYEQYF
- TRBJ1-1 TRBV6-5 - TGTGCCAGCAGTTACTCGAGAGGTATGAACACTGAAGCTTTCTTT CASSYSRGMNTEAFF
- TRBJ1-3 TRBV30 - TGTGCCTGGAGTGTACGGGCAGCTTTTGGAAACACCATATATTTT CAWSVRAAFGNTIYF
- TRBJ2-1 TRBV5-1 TRBD2 TGCGCCAGCAGCTTGGTTCTAGCGGGGAACAATGAGCAGTTCTTC CASSLVLAGNNEQFF
- TRBJ1-5 TRBV7-8 TRBD1 TGTGCCAGCAGCCGAACAGGGGGCTTACAGCCCCAGCATTTT CASSRTGGLQPQHF
- TRBJ2-4 TRBV5-6 - TGTGCCAGCAGCTTTATGAGCAGGGCCCACATTCAGTACTTC CASSFMSRAHIQYF
once TRBJ2-1 TRBV5-1 TRBD2 TGCGCCAGCAGCTGGCGGGAGGTGGACTACAATGAGCAGTTCTTC CASSWREVDYNEQFF
few TRBJ2-2 TRBV6-1 - TGTGCCAGTAAAGGGTATACCGGGGAGCTGTTTTTT CASKGYTGELFF
many TRBJ2-3 TRBV30 - TGTGCCTGGGGGACAACCACAGATACGCAGTATTTT CAWGTTTDTQYF